The entry that follows covers one T cell receptor (beta chain) sequence. The data derive from a study of blood T cell repertoires in COVID-19. Background on the study: The samples span acute and convalescent COVID-19 from the United States, Italy and Spain. Sources were T cells, B-cell-depleted T cells, or PBMCs; the material itself was cDNA or gDNA.

Participant age was roughly 18 to 89 years, and participants resided in fewer than 25 US areas. The CDR3 extends over 16 amino acids. Germline CDR1 and CDR2: MDHEN and SYDVKM. Trimming cost V 2 bases and J 5 bases; bases outside gene matches: 5. Source study methods: Amplification of reference gene primers was used by the study to estimate nucleated cell counts. Sequencing was performed with immunoSEQ multiplex PCR; in TCRdb, only in-frame clones are kept and a portion is missing. That table is the source of V, J and clone size, and D and trimming were worked out from the DNA. The profile covers about 240,000 clones, with more than 85% appearing a single time and approximately 3.7% taken by the ten largest.

The sequencing sample was made of PBMCs or T cells enriched from blood (not recorded which). The clonotype originates from a woman aged 25 to 39 who had recovered from COVID-19. The V and J genes are TRBV28 and TRBJ2-5; TRBD2 agrees at 13 bases. The CDR3 DNA reads as TGTGCCAGCAGTTTAGCGGGACTAGCGGGGTCGGAGACCCAGTACTTC. Translation: CASSLAGLAGSETQYF.